Listed below are T cell receptor beta chains from one sample, sequenced in a study of identical twins. TCRdb ran MiXCR on the 5' RACE reads and lists one entry per CDR3 protein. The profile covers roughly 690,000 distinct CDR3 sequences, with 21% appearing a single time and about 4.5% taken by the ten largest. These sequences were also reported in another study, on T cells expressing NK-cell markers.

Input material: PBMCs. These TCRs come from a woman aged 18-29 years in good health. Both conserved end residues are part of each CDR3.

v_call cdr3_aa
TRBV20-1 CSASRVWGGTQETQYF
TRBV10-3 CAISESFGRAYEQYF
TRBV20-1 CSAMTSGSSYNEQFF
TRBV12-3/TRBV12-4 CASSLRDPHEQYF
TRBV10-3 CAIRSSGALRVSYNEQFF
TRBV18 CASSPPAAVGYEQYF
TRBV9 CASSDAGEAKNIQYF
TRBV12-3/TRBV12-4 CASSGGIGYTF
TRBV5-1 CASSSRGASGGEQFF
TRBV6-2/TRBV6-3 CASRAGGNGYTF
TRBV9 CASSVTGTSSYEQYF
TRBV15 CATSRDPGPSYEQYF
TRBV9 CASSARDPPTGELFF
TRBV9 CASSPSGGGGFTDTQYF
TRBV5-1 CASSLPYDAKNIQYF
TRBV29-1 CSVLAGSGGNAFF
TRBV7-9 CASRPGEGPYNEQFF
TRBV5-8 CASSPGFSGANVLTF
TRBV5-1 CASSDTNYGYTF
TRBV28 CASGTSVTYNEQFF
TRBV4-3 CASSQILADTQYF
TRBV9 CASSVVSGSSYNEQFF
TRBV29-1 CSAGTSGTGELFF
TRBV6-2/TRBV6-3 CASSRTMGDAYNEQFF
TRBV20-1 CSASGFASMNTEAFF
TRBV18 CASSPSGQGRADF